This is a list of T cell receptor beta chains from one sample in a study of cytomegalovirus exposure and HLA in healthy donors. Repertoires were generated with immunoSEQ multiplex PCR, while TCRdb's copy carries only in-frame clones and drops some. The sample yields 140,000 or so clones, approximately 74% seen once. The sequenced sample was PBMCs. The receptors derive from a man younger than 35 in good health and CMV-seropositive. CDR3s include the opening cysteine and the closing phenylalanine or tryptophan. A D gene is named only where the DNA matches it firmly. Not all rows give a size; the values are once, few, many and, for expanded clones, a class.

CDR3 DNA: TGTGCCAGCAGCTGGACAGGGGAAGAGACCCAGTACTTC
CDR3 protein: CASSWTGEETQYF
J gene: TRBJ2-5
V gene: TRBV5-6
clone size: few
D gene: TRBD1

CDR3 DNA: TGTGCCAGCAGTTCGGGACAGTCCTACGAGCAGTACTTC
CDR3 protein: CASSSGQSYEQYF
J gene: TRBJ2-7
V gene: TRBV28
clone size: .
D gene: TRBD1

CDR3 DNA: TGTGCCAGCAGCTTCGGGCAGGGGGTAAGGAAAGCTTTCTTT
CDR3 protein: CASSFGQGVRKAFF
J gene: TRBJ1-1
V gene: TRBV7-9
clone size: .
D gene: TRBD1

CDR3 DNA: TGTGCCAGCAGCCTAGCCGGTGGCAGGGTTAATGGCTACACCTTC
CDR3 protein: CASSLAGGRVNGYTF
J gene: TRBJ1-2
V gene: TRBV7-8
clone size: .
D gene: .

CDR3 DNA: TGTGCCAGCAGGACGAACAGGGGGAAGTCCTACGAGCAGTACTTC
CDR3 protein: CASRTNRGKSYEQYF
J gene: TRBJ2-7
V gene: TRBV6-5
clone size: .
D gene: TRBD1

CDR3 DNA: TGCGCCAGCAGCTCCGGGACAGGGGAAGATAATTCACCCCTCCACTTT
CDR3 protein: CASSSGTGEDNSPLHF
J gene: TRBJ1-6
V gene: TRBV5-1
clone size: few
D gene: TRBD1

CDR3 DNA: TGCGCCAGCAGCCAAACGGACAGGATCTTTGGGGAGCTGTTTTTT
CDR3 protein: CASSQTDRIFGELFF
J gene: TRBJ2-2
V gene: TRBV4-3
clone size: few
D gene: TRBD1

CDR3 DNA: TGTGCCAGCAGCCAGGGTCCCGGACAGGGGTCCTACAATGAGCAGTTCTTC
CDR3 protein: CASSQGPGQGSYNEQFF
J gene: TRBJ2-1
V gene: TRBV14
clone size: .
D gene: TRBD1

CDR3 DNA: TGTGCCATCAGTGAGCCGACAGGGAACGGCTATGGCTACACCTTC
CDR3 protein: CAISEPTGNGYGYTF
J gene: TRBJ1-2
V gene: TRBV10-3
clone size: .
D gene: TRBD1

CDR3 DNA: TGTGCCCTCGGGGGGGCCGGGAGGACCTTC
CDR3 protein: CALGGAGRTF
J gene: TRBJ1-2
V gene: TRBV30
clone size: .
D gene: .

CDR3 DNA: TGTGCCAGCAGTGAAGACGGGGGGCTAAGCAATCAGCCCCAGCATTTT
CDR3 protein: CASSEDGGLSNQPQHF
J gene: TRBJ1-5
V gene: TRBV2
clone size: few
D gene: .